This TCR beta chain stems from a study of cytomegalovirus exposure and HLA in healthy donors. Clones were read by immunoSEQ multiplex PCR, and TCRdb kept only the in-frame ones, dropping some. The repertoire holds 100,000 to 150,000 clones, with nearly 90% as singletons. The ends lost 4 bases at V and 1 base at J; junction bases unmatched: 6. Germline CDR1 reads KGHSH; CDR2 reads LQKENI. The CDR3 covers 16 residues. The chain recombines TRBV18 with TRBJ1-5; 8 nucleotides align to TRBD1. The sequence was obtained from a woman aged 18-30 years in good health and CMV-seronegative. The material sequenced was PBMCs. In DNA, the CDR3 is TGTGCCAGCTCACTTGCTACAGGGGGAAGCAATCAGCCCCAGCATTTT. This encodes CASSLATGGSNQPQHF.